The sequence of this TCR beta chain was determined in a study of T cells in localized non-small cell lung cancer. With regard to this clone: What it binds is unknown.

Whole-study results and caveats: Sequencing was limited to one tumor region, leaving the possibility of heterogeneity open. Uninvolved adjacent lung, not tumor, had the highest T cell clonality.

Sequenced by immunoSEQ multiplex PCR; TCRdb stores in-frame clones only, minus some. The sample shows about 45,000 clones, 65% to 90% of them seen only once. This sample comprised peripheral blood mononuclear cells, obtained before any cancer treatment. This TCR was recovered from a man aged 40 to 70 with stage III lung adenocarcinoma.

The CDR3 sequence: CASRITGTSYEQYF. In DNA, the CDR3 is TGTGCCAGCAGGATAACAGGAACCTCCTACGAGCAGTACTTC. The rearrangement uses TRBV11-2 and TRBJ2-7, with D possibly being TRBD1 (5 bases). This CDR3 contains 14 residues. With 6 bases removed from V and 0 bases from J, the gap between germline ends came to 12 bases. From germline, CDR1 is SGHAT and CDR2 FQNNGV.